Below, 24 T cell receptor beta chains from the same sample are listed, as sequenced in a study of PD-1 blockade in classical Hodgkin lymphoma. Time point here: cycle 4 day 1 (C4D1), after more than 5 weeks of nivolumab. All the patients suffered relapse after autologous stem cell transplantation, and brentuximab vedotin exposure differed. The protocol was immunoSEQ multiplex PCR, while the TCRdb copy is restricted to in-frame clones and leaves out a portion. The sample lists under 80,000 clones; about 85% were seen once. The sequences come from peripheral blood mononuclear cells (PBMCs), collected before the fourth cycle of nivolumab. These receptors were obtained from a human donor with classical Hodgkin lymphoma.

Comments on this clone: At one boundary the junction diverges from the germline segment, which might be a read error. Other DNA variants within this sample encode the same CDR3. The V gene is TRBV5-1, the J gene TRBJ1-2; no clear D. Germline CDR1 and CDR2: SGHRS and YFSETQ. The CDR3 totals 16 residues. The CDR3 reads CASSLSPTGSTYGYTF. CDR3 bases: TGCGCCAGCAGCCTCTCCCCGACCGGGAGCACCTATGGTTACACCTTC.

V is TRBV19 and J is TRBJ1-2; possibly TRBD1 for D (5 bases). Germline-derived CDR1 and CDR2 are LNHDA and SQIVND (reference sequence). The length of the CDR3 is 12 residues. V was cut by 5 bases and J by 2 bases, with 6 bases left in between. The CDR3 is CASSGTNYGYTF. The CDR3 DNA follows: TGTGCCAGTAGTGGGACGAACTATGGCTACACCTTC.

This clone was seen a handful of times. This chain uses TRBV30 with TRBJ1-1; 7 bases agree with TRBD1. Trimming at V came to 4 bases and at J to 7 bases, leaving 12 bases not matched to a gene. CDR1 is GTSNPN and CDR2 is SVGIG in the germline V gene (reference sequence). This CDR3 is built from 14 residues. The CDR3 here is CAWTPSTGVDEAFF. CDR3 nucleotides: TGTGCCTGGACTCCATCTACAGGGGTGGATGAAGCTTTCTTT.

The chain couples TRBV2 to TRBJ2-1, with D possibly being TRBD1 (6 bases). CDR3 size: 15 residues. V was trimmed by 3 bases and J by 5 bases, leaving 14 bases between them. Germline CDR1 reads SNHLY; CDR2 reads FYNNEI. The CDR3 nucleotides read TGTGCCAGCAGTGACAGGGGCCTACCGAACAATGAGCAGTTCTTC. It translates to CASSDRGLPNNEQFF.

The V gene is TRBV5-1, the J gene TRBJ1-4, with D possibly being TRBD1 (5 bases). The germline V gene has CDR1 SGHRS and CDR2 YFSETQ. V lost 1 base and J 0 bases, leaving 10 bases between the germline ends. The CDR3 contains 16 residues. The CDR3, as DNA: TGCGCCAGCAGCTTGACAGGTCCTGCAACTAATGAAAAACTGTTTTTT. It codes for CASSLTGPATNEKLFF.

There are a few counts of this clone. The rearrangement joins TRBV5-6 to TRBJ1-5, with TRBD1 as a possible D gene (5 bases). The CDR3 loop spans 14 amino acids. Germline CDR1 reads SGHDT; CDR2 reads YYEEEE. Trimming stripped 1 base from V and 3 bases from J, with 8 bases between. The CDR3 reads CASSLSGNNQPQHF. The CDR3 nucleotides read TGTGCCAGCAGCTTGTCAGGGAACAATCAGCCCCAGCATTTT. Supplemented by reference TRBV5-6 and TRBJ1-5, the full variable domain reads DAGVTQSPTHLIKTRGQQVTLRCSPKSGHDTVSWYQQALGQGPQFIFQYYEEEERQRGNFPDRFSGHQFPNYSSELNVNALLLGDSALYLCASSLSGNNQPQHFGDGTRLSIL.

The chain links TRBV29-1 to TRBJ1-2; the D is unclear. The V gene's germline CDR1 is SQVTM and CDR2 ANQGSEA. V lost 0 bases and J lost 12, with 17 bases in between. The CDR3 runs to 13 residues. CDR3 bases: TGCAGCGTTGAAGATCGCTGGGTGCGGCAACACACCTTC. The encoded protein is CSVEDRWVRQHTF.

The V gene is TRBV7-9, the J gene TRBJ2-5; no definite D call. Germline V gives CDR1 SEHNR, CDR2 FQNEAQ (reference sequence). The CDR3 totals 13 residues. V lost 2 bases and J lost 2, with 6 bases in between. The CDR3 DNA sequence: TGTGCCAGCAGCTTAACTCAGCAAGAGACCCAGTACTTC. It is translated as CASSLTQQETQYF.

The chain carries TRBV5-5 and TRBJ1-5; D unresolved. V was clipped by 2 bases and J by 4 bases, with 4 bases between them. This CDR3 has 12 residues. The V gene's germline CDR1 is SGHKS and CDR2 YYEKEE (reference sequence). Here the CDR3 DNA reads TGTGCCAGCAGCTTAGAAAATCAGCCCCAGCATTTT. It translates to CASSLENQPQHF.

The rearrangement links TRBV6-1 to TRBJ1-6; no reliable D call. The ends were cut back, 4 bases at V and 1 base at J, with 8 bases in the middle. Germline-derived CDR1 and CDR2 are MNHNS and SASEGT. The length of the CDR3 is 15 residues. Written as DNA, the CDR3 is TGTGCCAGCAGTGGAATCTTATCCTATAATTCACCCCTCCACTTT. Protein product: CASSGILSYNSPLHF.

The chain links TRBV6-1 to TRBJ1-2, with unresolved D. Germline CDR1 reads MNHNS; CDR2 reads SASEGT. CDR3 length: 13 amino acids. V shed 4 bases and J shed 7 bases, with 13 bases lying between them. CDR3 loop: CASSGRTAFGYTF. CDR3 DNA sequence: TGTGCCAGCAGTGGGCGGACGGCTTTTGGCTACACCTTC.

The gene calls are TRBV6-5 and TRBJ1-5; possible D gene TRBD1, 5 bases. Trimming took off 4 bases at V and 7 bases at J, with 14 bases between the two ends. The germline V gene encodes CDR1 MNHEY and CDR2 SVGAGI. The CDR3 extends over 14 amino acids. CDR3 in DNA: TGTGCCAGCAGTTCCTCGGGGGGGGACCAGCCCCAGCATTTT. Protein sequence: CASSSSGGDQPQHF.

The chain is built from TRBV7-9 and TRBJ1-1; D uncertain. The CDR3 runs 12 residues. V was trimmed by 6 bases and J by 6 bases, leaving 11 bases between them. Germline loops: CDR1 SEHNR, CDR2 FQNEAQ (reference sequence). This CDR3 reads CASSRASAEAFF. The CDR3 DNA reads TGTGCCAGCAGTCGGGCCAGCGCTGAAGCTTTCTTT.

This clone was seen just once. V usage is TRBV5-1 and J usage is TRBJ2-5, with 11 positions matching TRBD2. V lost 5 bases, J lost 5 bases, and 2 bases stayed unmatched. The CDR3 runs 13 residues. Germline V gives CDR1 SGHRS, CDR2 YFSETQ. The CDR3 DNA is TGCGCCAGCAGTAGCGGGGGGGTTGAGACCCAGTACTTC. Its translation: CASSSGGVETQYF.

This clone was recorded once. The V gene is TRBV6-1, the J gene TRBJ2-3; 10 bases are shared with TRBD2. There are 18 residues in the CDR3. CDR1 MNHNS and CDR2 SASEGT come from the germline V gene. Losses at the gene ends were 4 bases for V and 5 bases for J; bases not matched to a gene: 15. The chain's CDR3 is CASSALPSGGVSQDTQYF. In DNA form, the CDR3 reads TGTGCCAGCAGTGCACTCCCTAGCGGGGGAGTTTCACAAGATACGCAGTATTTT.

The gene calls are TRBV5-1 and TRBJ2-1; D is perhaps TRBD1 (5 bases). The germline gives CDR1 SGHRS, CDR2 YFSETQ. V was pared by 0 bases and J by 6 bases, with 10 bases between. The CDR3 runs 14 residues. CDR3 loop: CASSLGGSPNEQFF. CDR3 in DNA: TGCGCCAGCAGCTTGGGGGGCTCGCCCAATGAGCAGTTCTTC.

The chain links TRBV5-1 to TRBJ2-1; D uncertain. Germline-derived CDR1 and CDR2 are SGHRS and YFSETQ. CDR3 length: 15 residues. Trimming cost V 4 bases and J 0 bases, with 11 bases left between them. The CDR3: CASSPTTVSYNEQFF. CDR3 DNA sequence: TGCGCCAGCAGCCCGACAACCGTCTCCTACAATGAGCAGTTCTTC. Supplemented by reference TRBV5-1 and TRBJ2-1, the full variable domain reads KAGVTQTPRYLIKTRGQQVTLSCSPISGHRSVSWYQQTPGQGLQFLFEYFSETQRNKGNFPGRFSGRQFSNSRSEMNVSTLELGDSALYLCASSPTTVSYNEQFFGPGTRLTVL.

The chain uses TRBV5-4 and TRBJ2-5; 8 positions match TRBD1. V shed 4 bases and J 7 bases; nucleotides not matched to a gene: 15. Germline loops: CDR1 SGHNT, CDR2 YYREEE (reference sequence). The CDR3 totals 16 residues. CDR3 coding DNA: TGTGCCAGCAGCCCAGGACGACAGGGGCCGGCCGGGACCCAGTACTTC. Translated: CASSPGRQGPAGTQYF. Together with reference TRBV5-4 and TRBJ2-5, the CDR3 gives the full variable domain: ETGVTQSPTHLIKTRGQQVTLRCSSQSGHNTVSWYQQALGQGPQFIFQYYREEENGRGNFPPRFSGLQFPNYSSELNVNALELDDSALYLCASSPGRQGPAGTQYFGPGTRLLVL.

The chain links TRBV7-2 to TRBJ2-1; D is unclear. Per the germline V gene, CDR1 is SGHTA and CDR2 is FQGNSA. Trimming removed 3 bases at V and 5 bases at J, with 5 bases between. The length of the CDR3 is 12 residues. The CDR3 is CASSFFDNEQFF. CDR3 coding DNA: TGTGCCAGCAGCTTTTTTGACAATGAGCAGTTCTTC.

The CDR3 loop reads CASSYVDEQYF. In nucleotides, the CDR3 is TGTGCCAGCAGTTACGTTGACGAGCAGTACTTC. The J gene is TRBJ2-7, the V gene TRBV6-5, with unresolved D. This CDR3 contains 11 residues. Germline V gene sequence: CDR1 MNHEY, CDR2 SVGAGI. Trimming removed 2 bases from V and 5 bases from J, with 4 bases in between.

The chain is built from TRBV5-4 and TRBJ1-4; weak D call: TRBD1 (6 bases). The CDR3 length is 16 residues. CDR1 and CDR2 (germline): SGHNT, YYREEE (reference sequence). Trimming shortened V by 1 base and J by 0 bases, and 10 bases separated the two germline ends. The CDR3 bases are TGTGCCAGCAGCTTGAGGAGGGGGACAACTAATGAAAAACTGTTTTTT. Residues: CASSLRRGTTNEKLFF.

The V and J genes are TRBV18 and TRBJ2-7; D remains ambiguous. Germline values: CDR1 KGHSH, CDR2 LQKENI. This CDR3 has 15 residues. The V and J ends lost 5 bases and 2 bases respectively, with 16 bases between them. CDR3 DNA: TGTGCCAGCTCAAGAGACCCTTTCTATCCCTACGAGCAGTACTTC. It is translated as CASSRDPFYPYEQYF.

This clone occurred once. The chain is built from TRBV19 and TRBJ2-3, with D tentatively TRBD2 (7 bases). The CDR3 is 16 residues long. Trimming left V 5 bases short and J 6 bases short, with 21 bases between. Germline CDR1 is LNHDA and CDR2 is SQIVND (reference sequence). CDR3 sequence reads: CASSEIRGGARDTQYF. In DNA form, the CDR3 reads TGTGCCAGTAGTGAGATCCGAGGGGGGGCACGGGATACGCAGTATTTT.

This clone was counted a few times. The J gene is TRBJ1-6, the V gene TRBV5-1; perhaps TRBD1 as D (5 bases). CDR1 and CDR2 (germline): SGHRS, YFSETQ. CDR3 length equals 12 residues. Trimming removed 4 bases at V and 11 bases at J, with 10 bases between. The CDR3 DNA is TGCGCCAGCAGCCCCGAGGGGCCACCCCTCCACTTT. Translating it yields CASSPEGPPLHF.